This TCR beta chain was recovered during a study of CD4+ T cells in melanoma. Study-wide findings and caveats: CD8+ T cell, macrophage and B cell function reportedly correlated with neoantigen-specific CD4+ T cells. Reportedly, melanoma neoantigen-specific CD4+ T cells showed varied differentiation states.

Sequencing was performed with immunoSEQ multiplex PCR; in TCRdb, only in-frame clones are kept and a portion is missing. The data hold roughly 6,900 clones, with 65% observed a single time. The CDR3 loop spans 11 amino acids. Between the trimmed V and J ends, which lost 4 bases and 6 bases, there was a span of 7 bases. The germline V gene encodes CDR1 DFQATT and CDR2 SNEGSKA (reference sequence). This clone was seen only a few times. The target antigen is unknown. The V gene is TRBV20-1, the J gene TRBJ2-1; D gene ambiguous. The TCR sequence derives from a human donor with melanoma. The sample taken for sequencing was cells from a culture (not recorded whether cultured in vitro). The CDR3 DNA reads TGCAGTGCTAAAGTAGTCAATGAGCAGTTCTTC. Translating gives CSAKVVNEQFF.